This T cell receptor beta chain was recovered during a study of T cell responses to AZD1222 COVID-19 vaccine. Method: immunoSEQ multiplex PCR; TCRdb's copy keeps in-frame clones and lacks some. Here the sample spans roughly 120,000 clones, about 86% being singletons. V was shortened by 4 bases and J by 0 bases, with 22 bases between the two germline ends. CDR3 length equals 19 residues. CDR1 and CDR2 (germline): LGHNA, YSLEER. The receptor was isolated from an adult in good health. The specimen was peripheral blood, collected on day 0 of AZD1222 vaccination. The genes are TRBV4-3 and TRBJ1-3; unclear D gene. The CDR3 DNA reads TGCGCCAGCAGCCCTGAGGGTCCGGGAAGGATTCACTCTGGAAACACCATATATTTT. It codes for CASSPEGPGRIHSGNTIYF.